These 5 T cell receptor beta chains were all obtained from the same sample, sequenced in a study of T cell repertoires in cytomegalovirus infection. A single record per CDR3 protein comes from TCRdb applying MiXCR to the reads. Among about half a million distinct CDR3 sequences listed, about 39% were seen once. The antigens of these receptors remain unknown. The sample consisted of cultured PBMCs, taken from culture after CMV antigen stimulation. These receptors originate from a human donor in good health (CMV status not recorded). Some clones in this sample may be carry-over from other donors' samples.

This clonotype was counted a few times. CDR3 protein: CASSLDPGLRYEQYF. The CDR3 DNA reads as TGTGCCAGCAGCTTAGATCCGGGCCTACGCTACGAGCAGTACTTC. The chain has TRBV7-4 and TRBJ2-7, with D hard to call. Trimming cost V 1 base and J 3 bases, with 13 bases left between them. Germline CDR1 reads SGHVT; CDR2 reads SQSDAQ. The CDR3 has 15 residues. The full variable domain, with the rest looked up from reference TRBV7-4 and TRBJ2-7, is GAGVSQSPRYKVAKRGRDVALRCDSISGHVTLYWYRQTLGQGSEVLTYSQSDAQRDKSGRPSGRFSAERPERSVSTLKIQRTEQGDSAVYLCASSLDPGLRYEQYFGPGTRLTVT.

This chain links TRBV27 with TRBJ2-7, with TRBD1 matching 8 bases. Trimming took 4 bases from V and 3 from J; bases not matched to a gene: 14. The CDR3 is 17 residues long. The germline V gene has CDR1 MNHEY and CDR2 SMNVEV (reference sequence). Written as DNA, the CDR3 is TGTGCCAGCAGTTCTCCACTTAAGATGGGACAGGACTACGAGCAGTACTTC. Its translation: CASSSPLKMGQDYEQYF.

The rearrangement uses TRBV12-3 or TRBV12-4 and TRBJ2-7; TRBD2 matches 7 bases. V dropped 6 bases and J dropped 6; count of bases not matched to a gene: 14. This CDR3 has 15 amino acids. CDR3 residues: CASSPRAGAHPEQYF. CDR3 coding DNA: TGTGCCAGCAGCCCTCGGGCGGGAGCACATCCCGAGCAGTACTTC.

This clonotype was detected many times. The chain has TRBV7-2 and TRBJ2-7, with D possibly being TRBD2 (6 bases). The V end was cut by 1 base, the J end by 0 bases, with 7 bases between. This CDR3 is built from 14 residues. Germline V gives CDR1 SGHTA, CDR2 FQGNSA. Here the CDR3 reads CASSLDGGSYEQYF. CDR3 DNA: TGTGCCAGCAGCTTAGACGGGGGCTCCTACGAGCAGTACTTC. Filled out from reference TRBV7-2 and TRBJ2-7, the complete variable domain reads GAGVSQSPSNKVTEKGKDVELRCDPISGHTALYWYRQSLGQGLEFLIYFQGNSAPDKSGLPSDRFSAERTGGSVSTLTIQRTQQEDSAVYLCASSLDGGSYEQYFGPGTRLTVT.

The chain carries TRBV12-3 or TRBV12-4 and TRBJ1-1, with unresolved D. The germline V and J ends were trimmed by 3 bases and 1 base, with 9 bases remaining between them. This CDR3 is 14 amino acids long. The CDR3 sequence: CASSFASTNTEAFF. CDR3 sequence (DNA): TGTGCCAGCAGTTTTGCCAGCACGAACACTGAAGCTTTCTTT.